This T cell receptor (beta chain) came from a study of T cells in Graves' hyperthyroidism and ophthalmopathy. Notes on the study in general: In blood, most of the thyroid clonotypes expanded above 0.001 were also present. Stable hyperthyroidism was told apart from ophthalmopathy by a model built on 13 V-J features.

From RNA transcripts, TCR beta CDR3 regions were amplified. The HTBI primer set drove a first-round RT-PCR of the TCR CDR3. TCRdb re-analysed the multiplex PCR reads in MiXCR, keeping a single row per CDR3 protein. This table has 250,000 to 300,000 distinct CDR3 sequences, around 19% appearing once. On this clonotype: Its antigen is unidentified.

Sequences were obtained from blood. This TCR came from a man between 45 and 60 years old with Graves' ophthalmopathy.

Written as DNA, the CDR3 is TGTGCCAGCAGTTTAGGATCCGGGTCCGGGGAGCTGTTTTTT. Protein: CASSLGSGSGELFF. This chain joins TRBV28 and TRBJ2-2; D remains ambiguous. This CDR3 comprises 14 residues. V shed 2 bases and J shed 6 bases, with 10 bases lying between them. CDR1 and CDR2 from the germline V gene are MDHEN and SYDVKM.